Shown below are 5 T cell receptor beta chains from a single sample sequenced in a study of PD-L1 blockade in urothelial cancer. Here immunoSEQ multiplex PCR was the method, and the copy in TCRdb shows in-frame clones only, minus some. The table lists about 83,000 clones, 87% of them singletons, with roughly 6.1% in the top ten. Sequencing was performed on PBMCs, taken around atezolizumab (anti-PD-L1) treatment. Receptor source: a woman in her 70s with urothelial cancer.

This clone was recorded only once. The chain combines TRBV5-1 with TRBJ2-6, with D tentatively TRBD1 (6 bases). This CDR3 is 15 amino acids long. Germline values: CDR1 SGHRS, CDR2 YFSETQ. Between the trimmed V and J ends, which lost 5 bases and 0 bases, there was a span of 9 bases. Here the CDR3 reads CASSQDSSGANVLTF. CDR3 DNA sequence: TGCGCCAGCAGTCAGGACAGCTCTGGGGCCAACGTCCTGACTTTC.

The rearrangement joins TRBV5-4 to TRBJ1-4; the match to TRBD1 covers 9 bases. The CDR3 is 15 amino acids. The ends lost 3 bases at V and 11 bases at J; junction bases unmatched: 11. Germline assignment: CDR1 SGHNT and CDR2 YYREEE (reference sequence). The CDR3: CASSSNRDRVSKLFF. The CDR3 DNA reads as TGTGCCAGCAGCTCCAACCGGGACAGGGTCTCGAAACTGTTTTTT.

The rearrangement links TRBV9 to TRBJ2-7, with D tentatively TRBD1 (7 bases). Trimming removed 2 bases at V and 5 bases at J, with 14 bases between. The germline V gene encodes CDR1 SGDLS and CDR2 YYNGEE. The CDR3 is made up of 14 amino acids. Written as DNA, the CDR3 is TGTGCCAGCAGCGTGTCCGGAGGGGGCCACGAGCAGTACTTC. It encodes CASSVSGGGHEQYF.

The chain links TRBV28 to TRBJ2-3, with TRBD2 matching 10 bases. Germline CDR1 reads MDHEN; CDR2 reads SYDVKM. V lost 6 bases, J lost 6 bases, and 6 bases stayed unmatched. CDR3 size: 14 residues. In DNA form, the CDR3 reads TGTGCCAGCAGGCAAGGGGGACTAGCGGATACGCAGTATTTT. Its translation is CASRQGGLADTQYF.

This clone was picked up many times. The V call is TRBV5-5, the J call TRBJ2-3; 9 positions match TRBD2. Trimming took 2 bases from V and 4 from J; bases not matched to a gene: 5. Germline assignment: CDR1 SGHKS and CDR2 YYEKEE (reference sequence). The CDR3 consists of 15 residues. The CDR3 loop is CASSFQGLAPDTQYF. DNA for the CDR3: TGTGCCAGCAGCTTCCAGGGACTAGCACCAGATACGCAGTATTTT.